The clone carrying this T cell receptor beta chain was observed a few times. Its target is not known. Described treatment: approximately 9-day PBMC culture with coronavirus spike peptide pools or control peptides (ViraFEST assay). The unexposed donor provided CD4+ T cells, which were taken before the COVID-19 pandemic (2011-2018). The Oncomine TCR Beta short-read assay was applied to DNA of cultured CD4+ T cells. Investigators isolated genomic DNA from cultured CD4+ T cells. TCRdb re-called the PCR reads through MiXCR, storing one row per CDR3 protein. The repertoire includes approximately 10,000 distinct CDR3 sequences, 30% to 45% of them detected once, and approximately 15% sits in the top ten. The sample originates from a study of vaccination and CD4 T cells after COVID-19. V was clipped by 4 bases and J by 4 bases; unmatched bases: 9. Germline-derived CDR1 and CDR2 are LNHDA and SQIVND (reference sequence). This CDR3 is built from 17 residues.

V and J are TRBV19 and TRBJ1-5; 11 bases line up with TRBD1. Sequencing was performed on CD4+ T cells from blood, cultured in vitro. The origin of this receptor is a human donor in good health. CDR3: CASSRGDRGLANQPQHF. The CDR3 DNA is TGTGCCAGTAGTAGAGGGGACAGGGGGTTAGCAAATCAGCCCCAGCATTTT.